This record covers a single T cell receptor (beta chain). Its antigen remains unknown. The sample is drawn from a study of blood T cells in healthy people across ages. Whole-study results and caveats: There were more naive CD4+ cells and higher diversity in long-lived donors than in aged donors.

Next came a second PCR, run for about 7 to 12 cycles, which used a sample-barcoded 5' primer along with a J-beta primer mix. TCRdb reprocessed the 5' RACE reads with MiXCR, giving one entry per CDR3 protein. The profile shows 1.5 million or so distinct CDR3 sequences, approximately 42% of them singletons. In germline, CDR1 is ENHRY, CDR2 SYGVKD. Trimming took 7 bases from V and 0 from J; bases not matched to a gene: 9. The CDR3 is 15 residues long. The chain employs TRBV10-3 and TRBJ2-7; 7 bases map to TRBD2. Sequencing used blood. The clonotype originates from a woman aged 18 to 35 in good health. DNA for the CDR3: TGTGCCATCACCCCGGGGGGACCGAGCTCCTACGAGCAGTACTTC. Its protein is CAITPGGPSSYEQYF.